Below, 3 T cell receptor beta chains from the same sample are listed, as sequenced in a study of tissue T cells after allogeneic stem cell transplantation. Time point given: mouse harvest day 7 after allogeneic transplant. Tail vein injection delivered 10^7 T-cell-depleted bone marrow cells and 10^6 splenic CD5+ T cells. Profiling relied on immunoSEQ multiplex PCR, and the TCRdb table lists in-frame clones only, not all of them. Of roughly 5,500 clones detected, 45% to 55% appear once; the ten largest clones hold 10% to 13%. Material for sequencing was gut tissue. These receptors were taken from a female BALB/c mouse given C57BL/6 T cells with graft-versus-host disease after an allogeneic hematopoietic cell transplant.

On this clone itself: The gene names here belong to mouse. The CDR3 is cut off 1 residue early in the read; its end comes from the germline J gene. The J gene is TRBJ2-5, the V gene TRBV26; 7 bases align to TRBD1. With 6 bases clipped from V and 5 bases from J, the junction kept 5 bases outside the gene matches. The CDR3 is 13 residues long. The germline gives CDR1 KGHPV, CDR2 FQNQEV (reference sequence). The part of the CDR3 DNA that was read is TGTGCCAGCAGGACAGGGAGGGTAGACACCCAGTAC. Translating it yields CASRTGRVDTQY. The full CDR3 protein is CASRTGRVDTQYF.

There are a few counts of this clone. The gene names given are mouse names. The CDR3 end falls 1 residue outside the read, so it is completed with the germline J gene. The chain combines TRBV26 with TRBJ2-7, with a tentative D call TRBD1 (5 bases). Germline V gene lookup returns CDR1 KGHPV and CDR2 FQNQEV (reference sequence). Trimming cost V 4 bases and J 3 bases, with 7 bases left between them. The CDR3 totals 12 residues. This CDR3 is CASSPRVYEQYF. The CDR3 DNA, read in part, is TGTGCCAGCAGTCCCAGGGTCTATGAACAGTAC.

A note on this clone: Gene names are mouse gene names. The sequenced fragment ends 1 residue before the CDR3 boundary, so the rest is inferred from the germline J gene. This CDR3 is also generated by other DNA sequences in the sample. The chain has TRBV3 and TRBJ2-2; 10 bases fit TRBD1. Germline CDR1 and CDR2: SNHLY and FYNGKV (reference sequence). The CDR3 is 13 residues long. The J segment lost 6 bases and the V segment lost 5 bases, leaving 0 bases of the junction unmatched. CDR3 region: CASSDRGPGQLYF. The CDR3 bases that were read are TGTGCCAGCAGCGACAGGGGGCCCGGGCAGCTCTAC. Complete variable domain (other parts from reference TRBV3 and TRBJ2-2): GPKVLQIPSHQIIDMGQMVTLNCDPVSNHLYFYWYKQILGQQMEFLVNFYNGKVMEKSKLFKDQFSVERPDGSYFTLKIQPTALEDSAVYFCASSDRGPGQLYFGEGSKLTVL.